Included here is one TCR beta chain sequence, with context. The data originate from a study of Tregs in tolerant kidney transplant recipients. Clones were read by immunoSEQ multiplex PCR, and TCRdb kept only the in-frame ones, dropping some. The table has some 240,000 clones, more than 65% seen once. The V end was cut by 2 bases, the J end by 8 bases, with 20 bases between. The CDR3 runs to 16 residues. CDR1 is MNHNS, CDR2 SASEGT, per germline. Sequencing was performed on CD4+ T cells from blood. The V and J genes are TRBV6-1 and TRBJ2-3; the D is unclear. The TCR was taken from a human donor in good health. The CDR3 sequence is CASSETSRTSYPTQYF. The CDR3 bases are TGTGCCAGCAGTGAAACCAGTCGGACGTCTTATCCTACGCAGTATTTT.